This TCR beta chain was identified in a study of cytomegalovirus exposure and HLA in healthy donors. General study results and limits: Cytomegalovirus status, reportedly, was diagnosed with high specificity and sensitivity by the classifier. A later analysis linked a missense DCLRE1C variant to TCR beta V- and J-gene trimming. The study put some 150 TCR beta chains on its list as cytomegalovirus-associated.

The PCR contained 60 Vbeta and 13 Jbeta primers. The table came from immunoSEQ multiplex PCR; TCRdb's copy has only in-frame clones and leaves some out. The table lists around 160,000 clones, 75% to 90% of them singletons. The germline gives CDR1 LNHNV, CDR2 YYDKDF (reference sequence). The ends were cut back, 3 bases at V and 5 bases at J, with 19 bases in the middle. The CDR3 loop spans 16 amino acids. In this sample, this clone turned up a few times. What it binds is unknown. Source material: PBMCs. The chain links TRBV15 to TRBJ2-5, with D perhaps matching TRBD2 (6 bases). This TCR was recovered from a man aged 45 to 65 in good health and CMV-seropositive. The CDR3 reads CATSSSDRGGVETQYF. DNA of the CDR3: TGTGCCACCAGCAGTTCAGACCGGGGCGGGGTGGAGACCCAGTACTTC.